This TCR beta chain was sequenced in a study of blood T cells in healthy people across ages. Using a J-beta primer mix together with a sample-barcoded 5' primer, a second PCR was run for about 6 to 11 cycles. TCRdb fed the 5' RACE reads into MiXCR, producing one record per CDR3 protein. The data hold 1 million or so distinct CDR3 sequences, with around 25% observed a single time. The length of the CDR3 is 15 residues. Per germline, CDR1 SGHAT and CDR2 FQNNGV. Trimming took off 3 bases at V and 2 bases at J, with 14 bases between the two ends. This clonotype was observed many times. These data were likewise used in another study, on T cells of mothers and their children. This second report adds: Maternal samples each gave over 9.5 million TCR beta CDR3 reads, and child samples about 3 million each. Overlap measured in related mother-child pairs was slightly, non-significantly higher than in unrelated pairs.

Material: blood. The genes are TRBV11-2 and TRBJ2-7; D may be TRBD1 (6 bases). The TCR was taken from a girl aged 2-10 years in good health. This CDR3 is CASSFSPQGTYEQYF. Written as DNA, the CDR3 is TGTGCCAGCAGCTTCTCCCCTCAGGGGACCTACGAGCAGTACTTC.